Below, one T cell receptor (beta chain) is given with its context. Its antigen is undetermined. Someone pulled total RNA out of unfractionated whole blood. This entry is derived from a study of human T cells and chemical hapten exposure. Study-wide findings and caveats: With DPC sensitization, TCRs exceeding 1 in 1000 frequency showed no change.

The CDR3 consists of 13 residues. The V and J ends lost 3 bases and 2 bases respectively, with 10 bases between them. The germline gives CDR1 DFQATT, CDR2 SNEGSKA (reference sequence). The study's library attached unique molecular identifiers to single cDNA molecules. In the study's own analysis: Counting gave a median of 95,638 TCRs per sample, with values ranging from 23,224 to 690,600. TCRdb called the reads again in MiXCR, with one record for every CDR3 protein. The V and J calls reflect TCRdb's pipeline rather than the authors' work. This table holds about 120,000 distinct CDR3 sequences, less than 10% found once.

The receptor was isolated from a human donor in good health. Some clones in this sample may be carry-over from other donors' samples. Sequencing input: whole blood. The V call is TRBV20-1, the J call TRBJ2-5; D call uncertain. In nucleotides, the CDR3 is TGCAGTGCTAGTTTGGCAGTGCAAGAGACCCAGTACTTC. As protein: CSASLAVQETQYF.